Presented here are 6 T cell receptor beta chains from one specimen sequenced in a study of blood T cell repertoires in COVID-19. Profiled with immunoSEQ multiplex PCR; TCRdb holds only in-frame clones, not every one. The sample records 85,000 to 120,000 clones, about 80% being singletons. The specimen sequenced was peripheral blood. These receptors were taken from a woman aged 60 to 75 with acute or convalescent COVID-19.

This clone appeared a single time. DNA for the CDR3: TGTGCCAGCACCACACAGGGCCTGAGCACTGAAGCTTTCTTT. Translating gives CASTTQGLSTEAFF. V and J are TRBV5-4 and TRBJ1-1; possibly TRBD1 for D (6 bases). The CDR3 extends over 14 amino acids. V was shortened by 6 bases and J by 4 bases, with 16 bases between the two germline ends. Germline lookup yields CDR1 SGHNT and CDR2 YYREEE (reference sequence).

The rearrangement uses TRBV2 and TRBJ1-4; 10 nucleotides align to TRBD1. CDR3 length equals 14 residues. Germline V gives CDR1 SNHLY, CDR2 FYNNEI. V dropped 4 bases and J dropped 6; count of bases not matched to a gene: 2. CDR3 nucleotides: TGTGCCAGCAGTGTAGGACAGGGGGATGAAAAACTGTTTTTT. Residues: CASSVGQGDEKLFF.

The sample holds a few counts of this clone. The chain is built from TRBV9 and TRBJ2-1; 7 positions agree with TRBD2. This CDR3 contains 16 residues. Unmatched junction bases numbered 7, after V lost 0 bases and J lost 4 bases. The germline V gene encodes CDR1 SGDLS and CDR2 YYNGEE. CDR3 DNA sequence: TGTGCCAGCAGCGTAGCGGGCGGGGGATTTTACAATGAGCAGTTCTTC. Its protein product is CASSVAGGGFYNEQFF.

This chain uses TRBV12-3 or TRBV12-4 with TRBJ1-1; the D gene is possibly TRBD1 (5 bases). Trimming shortened V by 9 bases and J by 8 bases, and 16 bases separated the two germline ends. The CDR3 is 12 amino acids. CDR3 loop: CASSRGRLEAFF. The CDR3 nucleotides read TGTGCCAGTTCAAGGGGAAGGTTGGAAGCTTTCTTT.

This clone has just one count. J is TRBJ1-1 and V is TRBV28; 7 nucleotides line up with TRBD1. V was pared by 6 bases and J by 6 bases, with 10 bases of the junction left unmatched. From germline, CDR1 is MDHEN and CDR2 SYDVKM. The CDR3 consists of 14 residues. CDR3 loop: CASSFPGGRAEAFF. CDR3 coding DNA: TGTGCCAGCAGCTTCCCAGGGGGGAGAGCTGAAGCTTTCTTT.

The chain uses TRBV6-5 and TRBJ2-7; D not certain. Germline-derived CDR1 and CDR2 are MNHEY and SVGAGI. The CDR3 consists of 11 residues. V lost 9 bases and J 3 bases, leaving 9 bases between the germline ends. CDR3 coding DNA: TGTGCCAGTTCAACCTACTACGAGCAGTACTTC. Translated, it gives CASSTYYEQYF.